Below are 26 T cell receptor beta chains sequenced from a single sample in a study of OX40 agonist ivuxolimab in advanced cancers. Assay used: immunoSEQ multiplex PCR; TCRdb lists only in-frame clones, some missing. The repertoire holds tens of thousands of clones, with 82% as singletons. Material: CD4+ or CD8+ T cells sorted from blood, obtained in a trial of the OX40 agonist ivuxolimab. The receptors were sampled from an adult with an advanced solid tumor such as melanoma, head and neck, liver or kidney cancer.

The chain uses TRBV19 and TRBJ2-3; no definite D call. CDR3 length: 14 amino acids. V was trimmed by 2 bases and J by 0 bases, leaving 6 bases between them. Germline-derived CDR1 and CDR2 are LNHDA and SQIVND (reference sequence). The CDR3 DNA is TGTGCCAGTAGTATATGGGGTAGCACAGATACGCAGTATTTT. The encoded protein is CASSIWGSTDTQYF.

This clone was observed a handful of times. The gene calls are TRBV5-8 and TRBJ1-5; D gene unclear. Germline-derived CDR1 and CDR2 are SGHTS and YDEGEE. The CDR3 has 13 residues. Trimming removed 4 bases from V and 4 bases from J, with 9 bases in between. CDR3 protein: CASSLGKNQPQHF. The DNA of the CDR3 is TGTGCCAGCAGCCTAGGGAAGAATCAGCCCCAGCATTTT.

This clone has only a few counts. The chain recombines TRBV19 with TRBJ1-5, with D unclear. V was trimmed by 1 base and J by 0 bases, leaving 10 bases between them. CDR1 and CDR2 from the germline V gene are LNHDA and SQIVND (reference sequence). The CDR3 runs to 16 residues. The CDR3 nucleotides read TGTGCCAGTAGTATAGTAGCGGACCCTAGCAATCAGCCCCAGCATTTT. Encoded protein: CASSIVADPSNQPQHF. The entire variable domain, with the rest obtained from reference TRBV19 and TRBJ1-5, is as follows: DGGITQSPKYLFRKEGQNVTLSCEQNLNHDAMYWYRQDPGQGLRLIYYSQIVNDFQKGDIAEGYSVSREKKESFPLTVTSAQKNPTAFYLCASSIVADPSNQPQHFGDGTRLSIL.

The rearrangement joins TRBV19 to TRBJ2-7; D may correspond to TRBD1 or TRBD2 (6 bases each). This CDR3 contains 18 residues. Germline values: CDR1 LNHDA, CDR2 SQIVND (reference sequence). Trimming took off 3 bases at V and 3 bases at J, with 24 bases between the two ends. In DNA, the CDR3 is TGTGCCAGTAGTATGAGGGGGGCAGGGGAAAGTTTCGGCTACGAGCAGTACTTC. Protein: CASSMRGAGESFGYEQYF.

The chain recombines TRBV27 with TRBJ2-1; 10 bases fit TRBD1. Germline V gives CDR1 MNHEY, CDR2 SMNVEV (reference sequence). The CDR3 spans 15 residues. After removal of 5 bases from V and 7 bases from J, the junction contained 8 bases not matched to a gene. The CDR3 sequence is CASSPDRGQSNEQFF. CDR3 coding DNA: TGTGCCAGCAGTCCAGACAGGGGGCAGAGTAATGAGCAGTTCTTC.

The chain is built from TRBV7-9 and TRBJ2-5; tentative D call: TRBD1 (5 bases). Between the trimmed V and J ends, which lost 0 bases and 4 bases, there was a span of 9 bases. The CDR3 consists of 14 residues. Germline V CDR1 and CDR2: SEHNR, FQNEAQ (reference sequence). The CDR3 sequence is CASSLAPGSETQYF. CDR3 sequence (DNA): TGTGCCAGCAGCTTAGCCCCAGGGTCAGAGACCCAGTACTTC.

V is TRBV27 and J is TRBJ2-3; D ambiguous. Germline CDR1 and CDR2: MNHEY and SMNVEV (reference sequence). CDR3 length equals 15 residues. With 3 bases removed from V and 0 bases from J, the gap between germline ends came to 10 bases. This chain's CDR3 is CASSLRQTSTDTQYF. CDR3 coding DNA: TGTGCCAGCAGTTTGCGGCAGACTAGCACAGATACGCAGTATTTT.

V and J are TRBV7-8 and TRBJ2-4; 8 nucleotides line up with TRBD1. J gave up 8 bases and V 3 bases, and 6 bases lay outside the gene matches. CDR1 is SGHVS and CDR2 is FQNEAQ in the germline V gene. The CDR3 loop spans 14 amino acids. CDR3 DNA sequence: TGTGCCAGCAGCTTGGACAGGGTCGGCGACATTCAGTACTTC. It codes for CASSLDRVGDIQYF.

The V call is TRBV28, the J call TRBJ2-1, with D possibly TRBD2 on 5 matching bases. The germline V and J ends were trimmed by 5 bases and 9 bases, with 20 bases remaining between them. This CDR3 is built from 15 residues. Looked up from germline, CDR1 is MDHEN and CDR2 is SYDVKM. CDR3 nucleotides: TGTGCCAGCAGTCAACCAACTAGAGGGCAATTTGAGCAGTTCTTC. It encodes CASSQPTRGQFEQFF.

This chain connects TRBV11-2 to TRBJ1-2; D gene unclear. CDR1 and CDR2 from the germline V gene are SGHAT and FQNNGV. Trimming pared 6 bases from V and 1 base from J, leaving 15 bases between. The CDR3 covers 15 residues. CDR3 region: CASSPRIHLNYGYTF. CDR3 nucleotide sequence: TGTGCCAGCAGTCCTAGGATCCACCTTAACTATGGCTACACCTTC.

The V gene is TRBV20-1, the J gene TRBJ2-1; D call uncertain. V lost 1 base to trimming and J lost 10 bases, with 8 bases between them. CDR1 and CDR2 from the germline V gene are DFQATT and SNEGSKA (reference sequence). This CDR3 spans 11 amino acids. CDR3 in amino acids: CSARAEPEQFF. The CDR3, as DNA: TGCAGTGCTAGAGCCGAACCCGAGCAGTTCTTC.

CDR3 in DNA: TGTGCCAGCGCCATCGGGGCGACGGGTCAGCCCCAGCATTTT. Amino acids: CASAIGATGQPQHF. V gene TRBV6-5 combines with J gene TRBJ1-5; possibly TRBD1 for D (5 bases). Germline assignment: CDR1 MNHEY and CDR2 SVGAGI. The CDR3 extends over 14 amino acids. Trimming removed 8 bases from V and 6 bases from J, with 17 bases in between.

V gene TRBV5-1 combines with J gene TRBJ2-6, with D uncertain. CDR1 SGHRS and CDR2 YFSETQ come from the germline V gene. V lost 0 bases and J lost 1, with 14 bases in between. This CDR3 is 18 amino acids long. The CDR3 reads CASSLEGQQPSGANVLTF. In nucleotides, the CDR3 is TGCGCCAGCAGCTTGGAAGGCCAGCAGCCGTCTGGGGCCAACGTCCTGACTTTC. The variable domain in full, with the rest retrieved from reference TRBV5-1 and TRBJ2-6, is KAGVTQTPRYLIKTRGQQVTLSCSPISGHRSVSWYQQTPGQGLQFLFEYFSETQRNKGNFPGRFSGRQFSNSRSEMNVSTLELGDSALYLCASSLEGQQPSGANVLTFGAGSRLTVL.

This chain uses TRBV28 with TRBJ1-1, with D maybe TRBD1 (5 bases). V gave up 5 bases and J gave up 7 bases, with 17 bases separating them. Germline V gene data show CDR1 as MDHEN and CDR2 as SYDVKM. This CDR3 contains 14 residues. DNA for the CDR3: TGTGCCAGCAGTCCCGCAGGGATCGTGGGTGAAGCTTTCTTT. It yields the protein CASSPAGIVGEAFF.

This chain links TRBV5-1 with TRBJ2-5; 8 nucleotides match TRBD1. The CDR3 extends over 13 amino acids. The trim removed 5 bases at V and 4 bases at J, leaving 4 bases unmatched. The V gene's germline CDR1 is SGHRS and CDR2 YFSETQ. The CDR3 sequence is CASSQGARETQYF. CDR3 in DNA: TGCGCCAGCAGTCAGGGGGCGCGAGAGACCCAGTACTTC. Supplemented by reference TRBV5-1 and TRBJ2-5, the full variable domain reads KAGVTQTPRYLIKTRGQQVTLSCSPISGHRSVSWYQQTPGQGLQFLFEYFSETQRNKGNFPGRFSGRQFSNSRSEMNVSTLELGDSALYLCASSQGARETQYFGPGTRLLVL.

The rearrangement links TRBV6-5 to TRBJ2-7, with 11 nucleotides matching TRBD1. Trimming cost V 3 bases and J 4 bases; bases outside gene matches: 8. Germline CDR1 is MNHEY and CDR2 is SVGAGI. This CDR3 spans 16 amino acids. The CDR3 region is CASSYSFGQGAYEQYF. For the CDR3, the DNA is TGTGCCAGCAGTTATTCTTTTGGACAGGGGGCTTACGAGCAGTACTTC.

The J gene is TRBJ2-1, the V gene TRBV9; TRBD1 agrees at 10 bases. V shed 1 base, J shed 9 bases, and the junction held 7 bases outside the gene matches. The CDR3 is 15 residues long. Germline CDR1 is SGDLS and CDR2 is YYNGEE. CDR3 DNA sequence: TGTGCCAGCAGCGTATATGGGGACAGGGGTGGTGAGCAGTTCTTC. Its translation is CASSVYGDRGGEQFF.

V and J are TRBV28 and TRBJ2-1; 10 bases align to TRBD1. CDR1 is MDHEN and CDR2 is SYDVKM in the germline V gene. J lost 3 bases, V lost 8 bases, and 16 bases had no gene match. The CDR3 covers 18 residues. CDR3 coding DNA: TGTGCCAGCGTGGGGACAGGGGCCACCAGCGCCCTCTACAATGAGCAGTTCTTC. Translation: CASVGTGATSALYNEQFF.

The chain combines TRBV27 with TRBJ2-7; D may be TRBD1 or TRBD2 (5 bases each). Germline V gives CDR1 MNHEY, CDR2 SMNVEV (reference sequence). Trimming cost V 5 bases and J 1 base, with 15 bases left between them. This CDR3 is 15 amino acids long. In nucleotides, the CDR3 is TGTGCCAGCAGTAAGCCCGGGACGGGGTCCTACGAGCAGTACTTC. This sequence encodes CASSKPGTGSYEQYF.

The genes are TRBV9 and TRBJ2-3; D might be TRBD1 (6 bases). CDR3 length equals 15 residues. Germline V gene lookup returns CDR1 SGDLS and CDR2 YYNGEE. V was trimmed by 1 base and J by 5 bases, leaving 14 bases between them. CDR3 nucleotides: TGTGCCAGCAGCGTAAGTCCAGGGGTGGGAGATACGCAGTATTTT. Its translation: CASSVSPGVGDTQYF.

This chain links TRBV2 with TRBJ2-5, with 10 positions matching TRBD1. The CDR3 has 14 residues. Trimming at V came to 1 base and at J to 11 bases, leaving 7 bases not matched to a gene. Germline loops: CDR1 SNHLY, CDR2 FYNNEI. CDR3 coding DNA: TGTGCCAGCAGTGAAGGACAGGGGGCATGGGAGCAGTACTTC. Translated: CASSEGQGAWEQYF.

V usage is TRBV29-1 and J usage is TRBJ2-3; 14 nucleotides match TRBD2. CDR3 length: 16 residues. CDR1 is SQVTM and CDR2 is ANQGSEA in the germline V gene. After removal of 6 bases from V and 1 base from J, the junction contained 6 bases not matched to a gene. The CDR3 is CSVMGLAGDGTDTQYF. CDR3 coding DNA: TGCAGCGTAATGGGACTAGCGGGGGACGGCACAGATACGCAGTATTTT.

The chain is built from TRBV28 and TRBJ2-7; D remains unclear. The CDR3 has 13 residues. CDR1 is MDHEN, CDR2 SYDVKM, per germline. V lost 6 bases to trimming and J lost 0 bases, with 9 bases between them. The CDR3 protein is CASRRSSSYEQYF. CDR3 bases: TGTGCCAGCAGGAGAAGTTCCTCCTACGAGCAGTACTTC.

V and J are TRBV18 and TRBJ2-7; D not certain. The CDR3 spans 12 residues. The germline V gene has CDR1 KGHSH and CDR2 LQKENI. Deletions cut 6 bases from V and 3 bases from J, with 9 bases between. CDR3 sequence (DNA): TGTGCCAGCTCCCTTGATAACTACGAGCAGTACTTC. Translation gives CASSLDNYEQYF.

CDR3 DNA sequence: TGTGCCAGCAGTTACAGGTCCTCCACTGAAGCTTTCTTT. Translation gives CASSYRSSTEAFF. The chain is built from TRBV6-5 and TRBJ1-1; D is uncertain. CDR1 and CDR2 from the germline V gene are MNHEY and SVGAGI. The CDR3 covers 13 residues. Trimming pared 2 bases from V and 4 bases from J, leaving 8 bases between.

This clone was counted only a few times. The gene calls are TRBV29-1 and TRBJ2-7; D is ambiguous. Trimming took off 7 bases at V and 2 bases at J, with 12 bases between the two ends. CDR3 length: 12 residues. CDR1 SQVTM and CDR2 ANQGSEA come from the germline V gene. The CDR3 coding sequence is TGCAGCGGTACCTCTTCGGCCTACGAGCAGTACTTC. This sequence encodes CSGTSSAYEQYF.